This TCR beta chain came from a study of CD8 T cells in ankylosing spondylitis. Regarding the study as a whole: Seemingly characteristic of ankylosing spondylitis blood was a TCR beta motif consisting of 7 or 8 highly homologous variants.

V gave up 0 bases and J gave up 4 bases, with 9 bases separating them. Germline values: CDR1 LGHDT, CDR2 YNNKEL (reference sequence). CDR3 length: 15 amino acids. This clonotype showed up just a few times. Antigen specificity is unknown. MiXCR, applied by TCRdb to the 5' RACE reads, yields one record per CDR3 protein. The data show 390,000 or so distinct CDR3 sequences, 20% to 25% seen once. The receptor comes from a male donor with ankylosing spondylitis. The chain links TRBV3-1 to TRBJ2-2; possibly TRBD1 for D (5 bases). The specimen was blood, either unsorted or a sorted T cell fraction (not recorded which). The chain's CDR3 is CASSQDGTGTGELFF. The CDR3 coding sequence is TGTGCCAGCAGCCAAGATGGAACAGGCACCGGGGAGCTGTTTTTT.